This entry concerns a single T cell receptor beta chain. As yet, its antigen is unknown. Per the germline V gene, CDR1 is MNHEY and CDR2 is SMNVEV (reference sequence). With 1 base removed from V and 2 bases from J, the gap between germline ends came to 6 bases. The CDR3 is 15 residues long. The sample belongs to a study of shared clonotypes between healthy human individuals. A CD45RA-negative memory subset and a CD45RA+ naive subset were separated from the CD4+ cells. The study's findings and limits: Shared clonotypes: about 5% naive CD4, about 3.3% naive CD8, roughly 2.2% memory CD4, 0.4% to 0.45% memory CD8.

This table comes from immunoSEQ multiplex PCR, and its TCRdb copy is limited to in-frame clones, with some not included. The data contain 2,100,000 or so clones, roughly 95% of them seen just once; the ten biggest clones take up roughly 0.13%. This receptor was taken from a man aged 18-30 years in good health. V gene TRBV27 combines with J gene TRBJ2-6, with D uncertain. Specimen: naive CD4+ T cells sorted from blood. Subset of the sample: CD45RA+ positively selected. In DNA, the CDR3 is TGTGCCAGCAGTTTATGGCTAGCTGGGGCCAACGTCCTGACTTTC. Protein: CASSLWLAGANVLTF.